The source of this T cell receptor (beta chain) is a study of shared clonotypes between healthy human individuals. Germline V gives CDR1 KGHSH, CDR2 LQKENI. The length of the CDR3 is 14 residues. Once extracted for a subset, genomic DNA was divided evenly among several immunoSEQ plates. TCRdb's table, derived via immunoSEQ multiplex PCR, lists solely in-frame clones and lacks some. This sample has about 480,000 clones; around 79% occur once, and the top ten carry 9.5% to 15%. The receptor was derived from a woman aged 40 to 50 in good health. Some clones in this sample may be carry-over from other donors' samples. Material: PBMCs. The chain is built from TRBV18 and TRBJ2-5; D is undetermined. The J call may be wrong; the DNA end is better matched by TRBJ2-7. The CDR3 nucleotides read TGTGCCAGCTCACCAATTTCAAACCCCTACGAGCAGTACTTC. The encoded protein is CASSPISNPYEQYF.